This T cell receptor (beta chain) emerged from a study of T cell responses to AZD1222 COVID-19 vaccine. TCRdb keeps only in-frame clones here, not all; method: immunoSEQ multiplex PCR. The repertoire holds about 200,000 clones, with approximately 94% as singletons. The CDR3 has 15 residues. Trimming shortened V by 0 bases and J by 6 bases, and 13 bases separated the two germline ends. Germline V gene sequence: CDR1 SGHRS, CDR2 YFSETQ. The input for sequencing was peripheral blood, taken 28 days after the second AZD1222 dose. The V gene is TRBV5-1, the J gene TRBJ2-1; tentatively, D is TRBD1 (5 bases). The sequence came from an adult who received the AZD1222 COVID-19 vaccine. The CDR3 DNA reads as TGCGCCAGCAGCTTGGGGCAGGGAATGGGCAATGAGCAGTTCTTC. Translating it yields CASSLGQGMGNEQFF.